This record covers a single TCR beta chain. This sample was taken from a study of shared clonotypes between healthy human individuals. TCRdb's copy holds only in-frame clones and misses some; the assay was immunoSEQ multiplex PCR. The sample has about 960,000 clones; approximately 80% are singletons. The TCR was taken from a man aged 18 to 29 in good health. Specimen: memory CD4+ T cells sorted from blood. Indicated subset: CD45RA-negative fraction.

The CDR3: CASSTRDRLTEAFF. The DNA of the CDR3 is TGTGCCAGCAGTACACGGGACAGACTCACTGAAGCTTTCTTT. This chain uses TRBV6-6 with TRBJ1-1, with 7 bases lining up with TRBD1. Germline CDR1 reads MNHNY; CDR2 reads SVGAGI (reference sequence). The CDR3 covers 14 residues. After removal of 5 bases from V and 4 bases from J, the junction contained 7 bases not matched to a gene.